The 26 T cell receptor beta chains presented below share a single source sample, sequenced in a study of blood T cell repertoires in COVID-19 (TCRdb year 2020). The library relied on the immunoSEQ multiplex PCR assay. The immuneACCESS repertoire file appears here via TCRdb, limited to in-frame rearrangements. These files lack a portion of the clones; in checked studies, under half of the deficit traces to unresolved V genes, and the cause of the others is not known. Within this sample are under 300,000 clones, with approximately 80% of them counted one time only. The ten most abundant clones make up 4% of the sample. Sequencing input: peripheral blood. These receptors came from a middle-aged woman with active or convalescent COVID-19.

The V call is TRBV19, the J call TRBJ2-5, with 11 bases matching TRBD2. Germline V lookup: CDR1 LNHDA, CDR2 SQIVND (reference sequence). Trimming took 5 bases from V and 4 from J; bases not matched to a gene: 6. The length of the CDR3 is 15 residues. Here the CDR3 reads CASSLGTSGGETQYF. CDR3 DNA: TGTGCCAGTAGTCTCGGGACTAGCGGTGGAGAGACCCAGTACTTC. Filled out from reference TRBV19 and TRBJ2-5, the complete variable domain reads DGGITQSPKYLFRKEGQNVTLSCEQNLNHDAMYWYRQDPGQGLRLIYYSQIVNDFQKGDIAEGYSVSREKKESFPLTVTSAQKNPTAFYLCASSLGTSGGETQYFGPGTRLLVL.

This clone came up a few times. The chain carries TRBV4-2 and TRBJ1-5; 9 bases match TRBD1. The CDR3 is 17 residues long. Germline lookup yields CDR1 LGHNA and CDR2 YNFKEQ. The J segment lost 5 bases and the V segment lost 1 base, leaving 9 bases of the junction unmatched. The CDR3: CASSQGLWDREDQPQHF. Here the CDR3 DNA reads TGTGCCAGCAGCCAAGGGTTGTGGGACAGGGAAGATCAGCCCCAGCATTTT.

The rearrangement joins TRBV28 to TRBJ1-5; 7 bases line up with TRBD1. CDR3 size: 20 residues. Losses at the gene ends were 2 bases for V and 0 bases for J; bases not matched to a gene: 16. CDR1 MDHEN and CDR2 SYDVKM come from the germline V gene. CDR3 residues: CASSLPLLTDRKYSNQPQHF. In DNA, the CDR3 is TGTGCCAGCAGTTTACCCCTGTTGACGGACAGGAAGTATAGCAATCAGCCCCAGCATTTT.

The rearrangement links TRBV2 to TRBJ1-2; D call uncertain. Germline V gives CDR1 SNHLY, CDR2 FYNNEI. V lost 4 bases and J lost 4, with 10 bases in between. The CDR3 has 13 residues. Written as DNA, the CDR3 is TGTGCCAGCAGTGTGAGGTCTATCTATGGCTACACCTTC. This translates into CASSVRSIYGYTF.

This chain connects TRBV28 to TRBJ1-6, with TRBD1 matching over 7 bases. CDR1 and CDR2 from the germline V gene are MDHEN and SYDVKM. The J segment lost 8 bases and the V segment lost 7 bases, leaving 8 bases of the junction unmatched. The length of the CDR3 is 14 residues. The CDR3 coding sequence is TGTGCCAGCACCCGGGACAGCTCCTATTCACCCCTCCACTTT. Protein product: CASTRDSSYSPLHF.

The gene calls are TRBV11-2 and TRBJ1-1, with a possible D match to TRBD1 (6 bases). The CDR3 has 15 residues. Germline assignment: CDR1 SGHAT and CDR2 FQNNGV. V lost 0 bases to trimming and J lost 4 bases, with 12 bases between them. The CDR3 sequence is CASSLDWSGATEAFF. The CDR3 nucleotides read TGTGCCAGCAGCTTAGACTGGTCAGGGGCCACTGAAGCTTTCTTT.

The chain couples TRBV3-1 (or the pseudogene TRBV3-2) to TRBJ2-3; D not certain. V lost 4 bases, J lost 3 bases, and 11 bases lay in between. This CDR3 has 14 amino acids. CDR1 is LGHDT, CDR2 YNNKEL, per germline (reference sequence). The CDR3 DNA reads as TGTGCCAGCAGCCCTATATCTACGACAGATACGCAGTATTTT. The encoded protein is CASSPISTTDTQYF.

This rearrangement joins TRBV5-1 to TRBJ2-3; 7 nucleotides match TRBD1. With V trimmed by 0 bases and J by 6 bases, 10 bases remained unmatched. CDR1 is SGHRS and CDR2 is YFSETQ in the germline V gene. CDR3 length: 16 amino acids. This CDR3 reads CASSLEGQSSPDTQYF. The CDR3 DNA reads TGCGCCAGCAGCTTGGAGGGACAGAGCAGCCCCGATACGCAGTATTTT.

The CDR3 sequence: CASSLPRAETQYF. CDR3 nucleotide sequence: TGTGCCAGCAGCTTGCCCAGGGCTGAGACCCAGTACTTC. V gene TRBV5-4 combines with J gene TRBJ2-5; TRBD1 might be the D (5 bases). The CDR3 spans 13 residues. Germline V gene sequence: CDR1 SGHNT, CDR2 YYREEE (reference sequence). The ends were cut back, 1 base at V and 5 bases at J, with 9 bases in the middle. The full variable domain, with the rest looked up from reference TRBV5-4 and TRBJ2-5, is ETGVTQSPTHLIKTRGQQVTLRCSSQSGHNTVSWYQQALGQGPQFIFQYYREEENGRGNFPPRFSGLQFPNYSSELNVNALELDDSALYLCASSLPRAETQYFGPGTRLLVL.

The V and J genes are TRBV4-1 and TRBJ1-2, with D unclear. V lost 1 base, J lost 5 bases, and 14 bases lay in between. The CDR3 covers 15 residues. The germline gives CDR1 MGHRA, CDR2 YSYEKL. CDR3 protein: CASSQVSEGLYGYTF. The DNA of the CDR3 is TGCGCCAGCAGCCAAGTTTCGGAAGGACTTTATGGCTACACCTTC.

This clone was recorded a few times. The chain combines TRBV28 with TRBJ1-2, with 9 bases identical to TRBD1. The CDR3 totals 15 residues. Germline CDR1 is MDHEN and CDR2 is SYDVKM. The V segment lost 5 bases and the J segment 8 bases; nucleotides outside the gene matches: 12. CDR3 DNA: TGTGCCAGCAGTCCCACGGGACAGGGAGTAACAGGCTACACCTTC. Translating it yields CASSPTGQGVTGYTF.

This chain joins TRBV30 and TRBJ1-5, with TRBD1 matching 7 bases. The CDR3 contains 15 residues. After removal of 1 base from V and 5 bases from J, the junction contained 8 bases not matched to a gene. CDR1 GTSNPN and CDR2 SVGIG come from the germline V gene (reference sequence). The CDR3 here is CAWSGTGPNYQPQHF. The CDR3 DNA sequence: TGTGCCTGGAGTGGGACAGGCCCCAACTATCAGCCCCAGCATTTT.

V usage is TRBV5-1 and J usage is TRBJ1-2, with 8 bases matching TRBD1. CDR1 is SGHRS, CDR2 YFSETQ, per germline. The junction had 10 bases not matched to a gene; V was cut back by 0 bases and J by 0 bases. The CDR3 extends over 18 amino acids. CDR3 region: CASSLAGTGPLANYGYTF. The CDR3 DNA is TGCGCCAGCAGCTTGGCCGGGACAGGTCCTTTAGCTAACTATGGCTACACCTTC. Using reference TRBV5-1 and TRBJ1-2 for the parts outside the CDR3, the full variable domain is KAGVTQTPRYLIKTRGQQVTLSCSPISGHRSVSWYQQTPGQGLQFLFEYFSETQRNKGNFPGRFSGRQFSNSRSEMNVSTLELGDSALYLCASSLAGTGPLANYGYTFGSGTRLTVV.

This clone occurred a few times. The rearrangement uses TRBV7-3 and TRBJ2-5, with TRBD2 matching over 10 bases. The germline V gene has CDR1 SGHTA and CDR2 FQGTGA. V shed 5 bases, J shed 5 bases, and the junction held 8 bases outside the gene matches. CDR3 length equals 15 residues. The CDR3 protein is CASSSSGTSVETQYF. CDR3 sequence (DNA): TGTGCCAGCAGCAGTAGCGGGACTAGCGTTGAGACCCAGTACTTC. The variable domain in full, completed from reference TRBV7-3 and TRBJ2-5, reads GAGVSQTPSNKVTEKGKYVELRCDPISGHTALYWYRQSLGQGPEFLIYFQGTGAADDSGLPNDRFFAVRPEGSVSTLKIQRTERGDSAVYLCASSSSGTSVETQYFGPGTRLLVL.

The chain links TRBV29-1 to TRBJ2-3; 9 bases map to TRBD1. CDR3 length: 14 residues. Per germline, CDR1 SQVTM and CDR2 ANQGSEA. V lost 4 bases, J lost 4 bases, and 6 bases stayed unmatched. The CDR3 region has the DNA TGCAGCGTTGCCCCAGGGACAGGGCCAGATACGCAGTATTTT. Its translation: CSVAPGTGPDTQYF.

Comments on this clone: Other DNA variants within this sample encode the same CDR3. The rearrangement uses TRBV3-1 (or the pseudogene TRBV3-2) and TRBJ1-2, with D possibly TRBD1 on 6 matching bases. V dropped 6 bases and J dropped 4 bases, with 9 bases sitting between them. The CDR3 loop spans 12 amino acids. Germline V lookup: CDR1 LGHDT, CDR2 YNNKEL (reference sequence). CDR3 in amino acids: CASSPDSYGYTF. CDR3 DNA: TGTGCCAGCAGTCCGGACAGCTATGGCTACACCTTC.

V gene TRBV18 combines with J gene TRBJ1-3; D is unclear. The ends were cut back, 3 bases at V and 0 bases at J, with 15 bases in the middle. This CDR3 spans 17 amino acids. Germline V gene sequence: CDR1 KGHSH, CDR2 LQKENI. CDR3 nucleotides: TGTGCCAGCTCACCGCTTACCCCCCTAAACTCTGGAAACACCATATATTTT. Its translation: CASSPLTPLNSGNTIYF.

CDR3 coding DNA: TGTGCCAGCAGCTTTTTTGTGAGGGAATATAGCAATCAGCCCCAGCATTTT. This gives the protein CASSFFVREYSNQPQHF. The rearrangement uses TRBV5-6 and TRBJ1-5; D call uncertain. The CDR3 contains 17 residues. Germline V gene data show CDR1 as SGHDT and CDR2 as YYEEEE. V was shortened by 2 bases and J by 0 bases, with 15 bases between the two germline ends.

The rearrangement uses TRBV5-6 and TRBJ1-5, with D maybe TRBD1 (5 bases). This CDR3 has 15 amino acids. The V end lost 4 bases, the J end lost 3 bases, and 14 bases lay between the germline ends. Germline CDR1 SGHDT, CDR2 YYEEEE. CDR3 amino acids: CASSQRGGFNQPQHF. CDR3 DNA sequence: TGTGCCAGCAGCCAACGGGGGGGGTTCAATCAGCCCCAGCATTTT.

The V gene is TRBV4-2, the J gene TRBJ1-2; D not resolved. The V end lost 0 bases, the J end lost 8 bases, and 16 bases lay between the germline ends. The CDR3 totals 15 residues. Germline loops: CDR1 LGHNA, CDR2 YNFKEQ. The chain's CDR3 is CASSQDLANAWGYTF. CDR3 in DNA: TGTGCCAGCAGCCAAGATCTGGCCAATGCCTGGGGCTACACCTTC.

This clone was counted between two and nine times. This chain uses TRBV19 with TRBJ1-2, with D possibly TRBD1 on 5 matching bases. Trimming removed 4 bases at V and 2 bases at J, with 14 bases between. The CDR3 is made up of 15 amino acids. Germline lookup yields CDR1 LNHDA and CDR2 SQIVND (reference sequence). The CDR3 sequence is CASSRMTRQNYGYTF. The DNA for the CDR3 is TGTGCCAGTAGTAGGATGACCAGACAGAACTATGGCTACACCTTC.

The CDR3: CSVLSGTDYGYTF. CDR3 in DNA: TGCAGCGTTTTGTCCGGGACAGACTATGGCTACACCTTC. The chain couples TRBV29-1 to TRBJ1-2; 7 nucleotides align to TRBD1. The junction had 6 bases not matched to a gene; V was cut back by 5 bases and J by 3 bases. This CDR3 spans 13 amino acids. In germline, CDR1 is SQVTM, CDR2 ANQGSEA.

V and J are TRBV12-3 or TRBV12-4 and TRBJ2-3; D is undetermined. This CDR3 is built from 13 residues. V shed 3 bases and J shed 1 base, with 5 bases lying between them. The CDR3 here is CASSFIGTDTQYF. The CDR3 DNA follows: TGTGCCAGCAGTTTTATCGGCACAGATACGCAGTATTTT.

The V gene is TRBV4-1, the J gene TRBJ1-3; weak D call: TRBD1 (5 bases). Trimming shortened V by 3 bases and J by 2 bases, and 14 bases separated the two germline ends. CDR1 MGHRA and CDR2 YSYEKL come from the germline V gene. CDR3 length: 16 residues. CDR3 sequence reads: CASSQAFLGAGNTIYF. In DNA form, the CDR3 reads TGCGCCAGCAGCCAGGCCTTTTTAGGGGCTGGAAACACCATATATTTT.

The rearrangement uses TRBV28 and TRBJ2-1, with TRBD2 matching over 11 bases. The CDR3 is 18 amino acids. V was pared by 3 bases and J by 7 bases, with 14 bases of the junction left unmatched. CDR1 MDHEN and CDR2 SYDVKM come from the germline V gene. CDR3 nucleotide sequence: TGTGCCAGCAGTTTGACGCTTTTAGCGGGGGGGAATAGGAATGAGCAGTTCTTC. The encoded protein is CASSLTLLAGGNRNEQFF.

The rearrangement joins TRBV18 to TRBJ1-5; TRBD1 might be the D (6 bases). Trimming removed 6 bases from V and 4 bases from J, with 16 bases in between. Germline loops: CDR1 KGHSH, CDR2 LQKENI. There are 15 residues in the CDR3. The chain's CDR3 is CASSPQGTYNQPQHF. The CDR3 nucleotides are TGTGCCAGCTCCCCCCAGGGGACCTATAATCAGCCCCAGCATTTT.